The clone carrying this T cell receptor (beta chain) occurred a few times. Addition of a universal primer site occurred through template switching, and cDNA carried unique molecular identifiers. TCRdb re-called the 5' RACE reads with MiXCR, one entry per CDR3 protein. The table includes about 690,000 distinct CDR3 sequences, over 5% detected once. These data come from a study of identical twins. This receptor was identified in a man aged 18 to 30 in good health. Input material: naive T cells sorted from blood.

The CDR3 is CASSLRDSVTGELFF. DNA of the CDR3: TGTGCCAGCAGCCTACGGGACAGTGTAACCGGGGAGCTGTTTTTT. The V gene is TRBV11-2, the J gene TRBJ2-2; 7 bases match TRBD1. J lost 5 bases, V lost 5 bases, and 8 bases had no gene match. The CDR3 spans 15 residues. Germline-derived CDR1 and CDR2 are SGHAT and FQNNGV.